The rows below give T cell receptor beta chains drawn from one sample of a study of neoadjuvant anti-PD-1 for oral cavity cancer. The table came from immunoSEQ multiplex PCR; TCRdb's copy has only in-frame clones and leaves some out. There are 37,000 or so clones in the sample; around 40% occur only once, and approximately 16% lies in the top ten. Specimen: tumor tissue, collected after nivolumab (anti-PD-1) treatment. The receptors stem from a person aged 40-85 years with oral cavity squamous cell carcinoma. Both conserved end residues are part of each CDR3. Fields, in order: V gene, J gene, D gene, clone size, CDR3 length, CDR3 DNA, CDR3 protein. A D gene is named only where the DNA matches it firmly. Part of the rows lack a size; the others show once, few, many or a class for expanded clones.

V: TRBV29-1
J: TRBJ2-5
D: -
size: -
length: 13
DNA: TGCAGCGGGGGCGGGACGCTTCAAGAGACCCAGTACTTC
CDR3: CSGGGTLQETQYF

V: TRBV9
J: TRBJ2-1
D: TRBD2
size: few
length: 17
DNA: TGTGCCAGCAGCGTAGGTCTTCGGGTAGCGGGGGACAATGAGCAGTTCTTC
CDR3: CASSVGLRVAGDNEQFF

V: TRBV6-1
J: TRBJ2-5
D: -
size: -
length: 14
DNA: TGTGCCGCTACCAGGGTCTGGTCCCAAGAGACCCAGTACTTC
CDR3: CAATRVWSQETQYF

V: TRBV9
J: TRBJ2-7
D: -
size: -
length: 15
DNA: TGTGCCAGCAGCGTAGCAGATAGCTGGTACTACGAGCAGTACTTC
CDR3: CASSVADSWYYEQYF

V: TRBV7-2
J: TRBJ2-7
D: -
size: -
length: 13
DNA: TGTGCCAGCAGCCCTTTGTCGGGGTACGAGCAGTACTTC
CDR3: CASSPLSGYEQYF

V: TRBV27
J: TRBJ2-3
D: -
size: few
length: 15
DNA: TGTGCCAGCAGTTCGAAACCCACAAACACAGATACGCAGTATTTT
CDR3: CASSSKPTNTDTQYF

V: TRBV5-1
J: TRBJ2-5
D: -
size: few
length: 15
DNA: TGCGCCAGCAGCTTGGTGCCTAACGAAAGAGAGACCCAGTACTTC
CDR3: CASSLVPNERETQYF

V: TRBV27
J: TRBJ1-5
D: -
size: many
length: 13
DNA: TGTGCCAGCAGCCTGATGAGCAATCAGCCCCAGCATTTT
CDR3: CASSLMSNQPQHF

V: TRBV9
J: TRBJ2-5
D: -
size: -
length: 13
DNA: TGTGCCAGCAGCGTAAGTCCCGAAGAGACCCAGTACTTC
CDR3: CASSVSPEETQYF

V: TRBV18
J: TRBJ2-5
D: -
size: -
length: 14
DNA: TGTGCCAGCTCACCATCTCCCGGGGAAGAGACCCAGTACTTC
CDR3: CASSPSPGEETQYF

V: TRBV18
J: TRBJ2-1
D: -
size: few
length: 12
DNA: TGTGCCAGCTCGGGAAGAGACAATGAGCAGTTCTTC
CDR3: CASSGRDNEQFF

V: TRBV6-6
J: TRBJ2-7
D: -
size: few
length: 12
DNA: TGTGCCAGCAGTTATGGCACTTACGAGCAGTACTTC
CDR3: CASSYGTYEQYF

V: TRBV4-2
J: TRBJ2-1
D: TRBD1
size: -
length: 14
DNA: TGTGCCAGCAGCGGACGGACAGGATACAATGAGCAGTTCTTC
CDR3: CASSGRTGYNEQFF

V: TRBV11-2
J: TRBJ2-2
D: TRBD2
size: few
length: 17
DNA: TGTGCCAGCAGCTTAGAGGGGAAGCGGGAGTGGGTCGGGGAGCTGTTTTTT
CDR3: CASSLEGKREWVGELFF

V: TRBV11-1
J: TRBJ2-7
D: -
size: -
length: 14
DNA: TGTGCCAGCAGCTCTTGGACCGAGAGCTACGAGCAGTACTTC
CDR3: CASSSWTESYEQYF

V: TRBV7-9
J: TRBJ2-1
D: -
size: -
length: 17
DNA: TGTGCCAGCAGCACCCTACCCGCCGAGTGGGGCTCGGCTGAGCAGTTCTTC
CDR3: CASSTLPAEWGSAEQFF

V: TRBV27
J: TRBJ1-1
D: TRBD1
size: -
length: 15
DNA: TGTGCCAGCAAAGGGGGACAGGGGGCAGGTTCTGAAGCTTTCTTT
CDR3: CASKGGQGAGSEAFF

V: TRBV4-1
J: TRBJ2-7
D: -
size: many
length: 14
DNA: TGCGCCAGCAGCCAAGTTACTAGAACAAACGAGCAGTACTTC
CDR3: CASSQVTRTNEQYF

V: TRBV7-3
J: TRBJ2-1
D: -
size: -
length: 13
DNA: TGTGCCAGCAGCCAAGGGTCAAGTGATGAGCAGTTCTTC
CDR3: CASSQGSSDEQFF

V: TRBV4-1
J: TRBJ1-5
D: -
size: few
length: 14
DNA: TGCGCCAGCAGCCAAGGCAGAACCAATCAGCCCCAGCATTTT
CDR3: CASSQGRTNQPQHF

V: TRBV6-1
J: TRBJ1-4
D: -
size: -
length: 15
DNA: TGTGCCAGCAGTCCAAGGGACTTGATTGGAGAAAAACTGTTTTTT
CDR3: CASSPRDLIGEKLFF

V: TRBV28
J: TRBJ2-7
D: -
size: -
length: 14
DNA: TGTGCCAGCAGTACCGGGACCGGCCCTCACGAGCAGTACTTC
CDR3: CASSTGTGPHEQYF